The text below deals with one T cell receptor beta chain. Its matching antigen is unknown. This sample's RNA came from whole unsorted tissue. The sample belongs to a study of tumor and adjacent non-tumor tissue in lung cancer. Study-level findings and limits: Tumor tissue had significantly higher TCR diversity than normal lung. Tumor TCR diversity, when higher, was linked to shorter survival.

The J segment lost 12 bases and the V segment lost 4 bases, leaving 13 bases of the junction unmatched. Germline V gives CDR1 SQVTM, CDR2 ANQGSEA. This CDR3 region has 13 residues. A modified ARM-PCR protocol with three rounds of nested PCR amplified TCRbeta. Each CDR3 protein is one row after TCRdb ran MiXCR on the multiplex PCR reads. The sample lists approximately 90,000 distinct CDR3 sequences, around three fifths occurring once. Sample: lung tumor tissue. V gene TRBV29-1 combines with J gene TRBJ2-7; 9 nucleotides agree with TRBD1. This TCR derives from an older man with non-small cell lung cancer. CDR3 residues: CSVGRGQGPGRYF. The CDR3, as DNA: TGCAGCGTTGGGAGGGGACAGGGACCTGGGCGGTACTTC.